The 6 T cell receptor beta chains below were found in one sample sequenced in a study of cytomegalovirus exposure and HLA in healthy donors (dated by TCRdb to about 2017). The library came from the immunoSEQ multiplex PCR assay. A mixture of 60 forward primers for TCR Vbeta segments and 13 reverse primers for TCR Jbeta segments was used in the multiplex PCR. Held by TCRdb, this immuneACCESS table contains in-frame sequences only and omits some clones. Under half of the omission traces to an unresolved V gene where checked; the cause of the rest is unknown. The sample contains 150,000 to 200,000 clones, almost 85% of them found a single time. The top ten clones comprise around 4.9% of the sample. Sequenced material: PBMCs. The receptors come from a girl under 18 in good health and CMV-seropositive.

The chain couples TRBV10-2 to TRBJ1-5; 11 bases are shared with TRBD1. Trimming removed 6 bases from V and 5 bases from J; junction bases left unmatched: 6. The CDR3 contains 15 residues. Germline lookup yields CDR1 WSHSY and CDR2 SAAADI. The CDR3, as DNA: TGCGCCAGCAGCCCGGGACAGGGGGATTATCAGCCCCAGCATTTT. Its protein product is CASSPGQGDYQPQHF.

The count of this clone is one. The chain is built from TRBV23-1 and TRBJ1-2; D is undetermined. TRBV23-1 has ORF status, its function being uncertain. Trimming removed 6 bases from V and 3 bases from J, with 11 bases in between. The CDR3 contains 13 residues. The CDR3 bases are TGCGCCAGCAGCCCCGGTATATACTATGGCTACACCTTC. This sequence encodes CASSPGIYYGYTF.

This clone was seen more than once but under ten times. V and J are TRBV11-2 and TRBJ1-1, with 7 bases that match TRBD1. Germline CDR1 is SGHAT and CDR2 is FQNNGV. This CDR3 region has 14 residues. V shed 5 bases and J 2 bases; nucleotides not matched to a gene: 5. The CDR3 protein is CASSPGQSNTEAFF. DNA of the CDR3: TGTGCCAGCAGCCCGGGACAGTCAAACACTGAAGCTTTCTTT.

In nucleotides, the CDR3 is TGTGCCAGCTCACAGGGGACAGAGATGACTGTAGTCTACACCTTC. Its protein product is CASSQGTEMTVVYTF. This chain uses TRBV18 with TRBJ1-2; 7 bases are shared with TRBD1. V was pared by 4 bases and J by 10 bases, with 15 bases of the junction left unmatched. The CDR3 spans 15 residues. Germline-derived CDR1 and CDR2 are KGHSH and LQKENI. The variable domain in full, completed from reference TRBV18 and TRBJ1-2, reads NAGVMQNPRHLVRRRGQEARLRCSPMKGHSHVYWYRQLPEEGLKFMVYLQKENIIDESGMPKERFSAEFPKEGPSILRIQQVVRGDSAAYFCASSQGTEMTVVYTFGSGTRLTVV.

Only a few counts were recorded for this clone. V gene TRBV6-1 combines with J gene TRBJ2-5; 10 bases map to TRBD1. There are 18 residues in the CDR3. V dropped 3 bases and J dropped 5; count of bases not matched to a gene: 15. CDR1 is MNHNS and CDR2 is SASEGT in the germline V gene. As DNA, the CDR3 is TGTGCCAGCAGTGAGGGGACAGGGGCCGGACCCAGGAGGGAGACCCAGTACTTC. Translating it yields CASSEGTGAGPRRETQYF.

The genes are TRBV6-1 and TRBJ2-3; D ambiguous. The CDR3 has 15 residues. Germline loops: CDR1 MNHNS, CDR2 SASEGT. The ends were cut back, 7 bases at V and 0 bases at J, with 14 bases in the middle. The CDR3 sequence: CASKRHHVSTDTQYF. CDR3 bases: TGTGCCAGCAAGCGCCACCATGTTAGCACAGATACGCAGTATTTT.